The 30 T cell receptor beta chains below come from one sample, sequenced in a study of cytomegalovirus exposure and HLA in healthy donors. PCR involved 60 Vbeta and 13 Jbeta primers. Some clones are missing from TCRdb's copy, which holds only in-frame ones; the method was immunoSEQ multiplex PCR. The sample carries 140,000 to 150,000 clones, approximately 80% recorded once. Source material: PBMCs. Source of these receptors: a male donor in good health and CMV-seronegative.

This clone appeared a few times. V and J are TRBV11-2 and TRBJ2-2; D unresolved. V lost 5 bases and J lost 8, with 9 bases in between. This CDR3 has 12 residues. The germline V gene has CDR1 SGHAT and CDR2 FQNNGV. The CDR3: CASSIGLGELFF. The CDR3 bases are TGTGCCAGCAGCATCGGGTTAGGGGAGCTGTTTTTT.

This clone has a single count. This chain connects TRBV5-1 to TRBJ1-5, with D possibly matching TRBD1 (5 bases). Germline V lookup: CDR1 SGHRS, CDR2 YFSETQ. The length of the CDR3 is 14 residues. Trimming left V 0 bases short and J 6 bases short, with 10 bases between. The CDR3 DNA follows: TGCGCCAGCAGCTTGGCGGGGGTTAGTCAGCCCCAGCATTTT. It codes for CASSLAGVSQPQHF.

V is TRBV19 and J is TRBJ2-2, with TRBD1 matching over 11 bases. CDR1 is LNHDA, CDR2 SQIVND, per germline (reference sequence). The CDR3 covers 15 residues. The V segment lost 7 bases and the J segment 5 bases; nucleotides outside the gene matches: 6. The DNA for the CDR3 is TGTGCCAGTAAGGGGGGACAGGGGGAAACCGGGGAGCTGTTTTTT. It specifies CASKGGQGETGELFF.

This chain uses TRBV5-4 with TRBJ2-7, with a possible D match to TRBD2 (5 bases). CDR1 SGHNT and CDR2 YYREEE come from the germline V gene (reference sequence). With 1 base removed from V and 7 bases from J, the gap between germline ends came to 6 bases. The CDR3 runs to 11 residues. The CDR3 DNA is TGTGCCAGCAGCTTGTCGGGGGAGCAGTACTTC. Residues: CASSLSGEQYF.

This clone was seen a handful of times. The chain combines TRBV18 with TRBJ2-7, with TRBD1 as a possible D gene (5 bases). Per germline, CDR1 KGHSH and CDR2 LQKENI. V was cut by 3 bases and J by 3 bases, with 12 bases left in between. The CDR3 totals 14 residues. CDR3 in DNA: TGTGCCAGCTCACCCTCGGGCCAGGGCTACGAGCAGTACTTC. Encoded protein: CASSPSGQGYEQYF.

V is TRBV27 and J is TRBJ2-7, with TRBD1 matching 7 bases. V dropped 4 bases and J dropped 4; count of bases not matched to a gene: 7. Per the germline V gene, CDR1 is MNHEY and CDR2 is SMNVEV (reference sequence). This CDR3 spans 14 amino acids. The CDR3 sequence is CASSSRDSFYEQYF. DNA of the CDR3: TGTGCCAGCAGTTCTAGGGACAGCTTTTACGAGCAGTACTTC.

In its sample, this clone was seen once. The DNA of the CDR3 is TGTGCCAGCTCACCCCTAAGAAAGACAGGTTTGGTCAACGTCCTGACTTTC. Translated, it gives CASSPLRKTGLVNVLTF. The chain joins TRBV18 to TRBJ2-6; D possibly corresponds to TRBD1 (6 bases). Trimming shortened V by 3 bases and J by 9 bases, and 21 bases separated the two germline ends. Germline CDR1 and CDR2: KGHSH and LQKENI. The CDR3 consists of 17 residues.

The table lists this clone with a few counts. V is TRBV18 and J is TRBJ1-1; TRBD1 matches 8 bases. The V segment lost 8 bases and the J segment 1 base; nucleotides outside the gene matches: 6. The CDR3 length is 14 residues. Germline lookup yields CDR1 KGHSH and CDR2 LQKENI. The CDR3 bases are TGTGCCAGCCTGTCGGACAGGGCGAACACTGAAGCTTTCTTT. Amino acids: CASLSDRANTEAFF.

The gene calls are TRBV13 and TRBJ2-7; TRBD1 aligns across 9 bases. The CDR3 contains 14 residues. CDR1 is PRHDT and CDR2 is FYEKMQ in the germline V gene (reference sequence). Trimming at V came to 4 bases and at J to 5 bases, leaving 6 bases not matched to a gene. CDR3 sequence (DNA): TGTGCCAGCAGCTCAGGGACAGGGCGGAACGAGCAGTACTTC. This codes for CASSSGTGRNEQYF.

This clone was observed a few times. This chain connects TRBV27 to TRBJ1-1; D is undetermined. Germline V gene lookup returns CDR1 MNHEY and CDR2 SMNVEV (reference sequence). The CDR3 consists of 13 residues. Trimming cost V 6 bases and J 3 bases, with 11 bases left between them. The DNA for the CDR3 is TGTGCCAGCAGCCCTAACCTGGACACTGAAGCTTTCTTT. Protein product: CASSPNLDTEAFF.

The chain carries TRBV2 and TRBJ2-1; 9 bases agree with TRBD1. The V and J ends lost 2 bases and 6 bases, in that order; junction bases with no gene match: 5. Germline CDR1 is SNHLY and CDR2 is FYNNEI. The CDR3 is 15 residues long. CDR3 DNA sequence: TGTGCCAGCAGTGAATCCGGGACAGGGCTCAATGAGCAGTTCTTC. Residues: CASSESGTGLNEQFF.

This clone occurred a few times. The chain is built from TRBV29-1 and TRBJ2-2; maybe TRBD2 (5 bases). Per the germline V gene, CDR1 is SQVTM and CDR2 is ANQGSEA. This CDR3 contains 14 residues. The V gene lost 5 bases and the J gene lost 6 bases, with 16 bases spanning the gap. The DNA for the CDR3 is TGCAGCGTTAAGCGGAGCGCACACGCCGGGGAGCTGTTTTTT. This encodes CSVKRSAHAGELFF.

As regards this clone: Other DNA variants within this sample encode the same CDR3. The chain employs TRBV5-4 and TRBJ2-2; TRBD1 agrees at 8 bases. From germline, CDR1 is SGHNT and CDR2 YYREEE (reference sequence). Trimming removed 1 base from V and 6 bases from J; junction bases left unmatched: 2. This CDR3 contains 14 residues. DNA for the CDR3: TGTGCCAGCAGCTTGACAGGGGGATCCGGGGAGCTGTTTTTT. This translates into CASSLTGGSGELFF.

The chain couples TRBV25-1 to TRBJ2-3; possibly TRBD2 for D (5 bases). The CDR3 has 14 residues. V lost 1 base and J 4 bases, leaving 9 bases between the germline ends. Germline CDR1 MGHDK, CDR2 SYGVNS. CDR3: CASSEWVGADTQYF. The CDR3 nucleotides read TGTGCCAGCAGTGAATGGGTGGGAGCAGATACGCAGTATTTT. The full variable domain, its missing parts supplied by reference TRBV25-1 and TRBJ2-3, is EADIYQTPRYLVIGTGKKITLECSQTMGHDKMYWYQQDPGMELHLIHYSYGVNSTEKGDLSSESTVSRIRTEHFPLTLESARPSHTSQYLCASSEWVGADTQYFGPGTRLTVL.

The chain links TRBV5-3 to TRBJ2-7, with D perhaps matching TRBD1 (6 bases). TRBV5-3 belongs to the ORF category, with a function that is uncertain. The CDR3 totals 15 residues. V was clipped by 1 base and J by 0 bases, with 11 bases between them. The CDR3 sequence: CARSLSRDISYEQYF. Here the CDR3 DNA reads TGTGCCAGAAGCTTGTCTCGGGACATCTCCTACGAGCAGTACTTC.

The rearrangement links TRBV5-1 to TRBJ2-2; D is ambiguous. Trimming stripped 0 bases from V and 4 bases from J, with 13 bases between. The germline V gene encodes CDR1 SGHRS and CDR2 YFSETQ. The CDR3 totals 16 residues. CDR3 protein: CASSLAAVRTTGELFF. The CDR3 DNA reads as TGCGCCAGCAGCTTGGCCGCCGTGCGCACCACCGGGGAGCTGTTTTTT.

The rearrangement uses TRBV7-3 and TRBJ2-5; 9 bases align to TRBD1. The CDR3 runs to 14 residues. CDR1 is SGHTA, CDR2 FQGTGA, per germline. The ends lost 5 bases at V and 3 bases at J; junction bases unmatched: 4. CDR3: CASSLTGGEETQYF. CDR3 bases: TGTGCCAGCAGCCTTACAGGGGGCGAAGAGACCCAGTACTTC.

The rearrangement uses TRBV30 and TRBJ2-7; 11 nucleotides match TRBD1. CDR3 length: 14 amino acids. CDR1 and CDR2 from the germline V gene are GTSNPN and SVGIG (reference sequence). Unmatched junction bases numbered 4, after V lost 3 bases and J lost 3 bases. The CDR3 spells CAWSHGTGGYEQYF. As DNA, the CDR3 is TGTGCCTGGAGCCATGGGACAGGGGGCTACGAGCAGTACTTC.

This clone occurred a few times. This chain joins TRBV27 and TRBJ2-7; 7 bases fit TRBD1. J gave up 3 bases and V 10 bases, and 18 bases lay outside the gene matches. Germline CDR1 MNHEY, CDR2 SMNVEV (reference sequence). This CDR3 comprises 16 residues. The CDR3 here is CATSVLGGQSSYEQYF. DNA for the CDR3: TGTGCCACTTCAGTTTTAGGGGGACAGTCCAGCTACGAGCAGTACTTC.

This CDR3 is CASSDTGVYEQYF. Here the CDR3 DNA reads TGTGCCAGCAGCGACACAGGGGTTTACGAGCAGTACTTC. This sequence joins TRBV5-4 and TRBJ2-7; TRBD1 matches at 7 bases. The CDR3 contains 13 residues. Looked up from germline, CDR1 is SGHNT and CDR2 is YYREEE (reference sequence). V was pared by 4 bases and J by 4 bases, with 5 bases of the junction left unmatched.

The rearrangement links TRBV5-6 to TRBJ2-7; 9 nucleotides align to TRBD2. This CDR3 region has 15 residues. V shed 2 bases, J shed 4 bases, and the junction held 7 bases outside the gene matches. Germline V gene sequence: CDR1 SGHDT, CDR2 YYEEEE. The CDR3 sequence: CASSLGGGAAYEQYF. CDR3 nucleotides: TGTGCCAGCAGCTTAGGCGGGGGGGCCGCTTACGAGCAGTACTTC. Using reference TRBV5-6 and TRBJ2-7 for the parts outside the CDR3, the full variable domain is DAGVTQSPTHLIKTRGQQVTLRCSPKSGHDTVSWYQQALGQGPQFIFQYYEEEERQRGNFPDRFSGHQFPNYSSELNVNALLLGDSALYLCASSLGGGAAYEQYFGPGTRLTVT.

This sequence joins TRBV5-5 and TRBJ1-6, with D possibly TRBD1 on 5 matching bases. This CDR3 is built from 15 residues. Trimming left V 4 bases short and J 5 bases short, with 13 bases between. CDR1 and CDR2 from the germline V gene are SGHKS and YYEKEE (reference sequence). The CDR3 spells CASSAGVGDNSPLHF. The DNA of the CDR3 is TGTGCCAGCAGCGCTGGGGTAGGGGATAATTCACCCCTCCACTTT.

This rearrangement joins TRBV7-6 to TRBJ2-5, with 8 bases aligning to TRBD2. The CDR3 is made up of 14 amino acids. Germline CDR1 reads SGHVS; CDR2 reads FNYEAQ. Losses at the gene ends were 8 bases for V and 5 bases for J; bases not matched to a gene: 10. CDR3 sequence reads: CASADERGRETQYF. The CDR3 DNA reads TGTGCCAGCGCAGACGAGCGGGGGAGGGAGACCCAGTACTTC.

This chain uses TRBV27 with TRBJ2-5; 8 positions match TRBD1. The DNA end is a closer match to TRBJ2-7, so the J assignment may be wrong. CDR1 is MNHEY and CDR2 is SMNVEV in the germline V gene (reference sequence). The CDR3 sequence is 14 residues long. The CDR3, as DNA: TGTGCCAGCAGCGATGGACAGGGCTACTACGAGCAGTACTTC. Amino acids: CASSDGQGYYEQYF.

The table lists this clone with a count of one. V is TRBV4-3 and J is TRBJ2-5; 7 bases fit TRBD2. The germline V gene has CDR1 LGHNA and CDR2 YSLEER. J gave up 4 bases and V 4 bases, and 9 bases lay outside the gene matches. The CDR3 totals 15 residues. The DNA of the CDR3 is TGCGCCAGCAGCCCGACCCCCCCGGGGGGAGAGACCCAGTACTTC. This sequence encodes CASSPTPPGGETQYF.

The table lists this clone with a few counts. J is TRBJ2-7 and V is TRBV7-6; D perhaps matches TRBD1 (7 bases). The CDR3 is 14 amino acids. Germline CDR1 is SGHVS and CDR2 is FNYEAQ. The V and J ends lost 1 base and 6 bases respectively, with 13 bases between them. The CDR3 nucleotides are TGTGCCAGCAGCTTAGTTTCAGGGGGAGGCGAGCAGTACTTC. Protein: CASSLVSGGGEQYF.

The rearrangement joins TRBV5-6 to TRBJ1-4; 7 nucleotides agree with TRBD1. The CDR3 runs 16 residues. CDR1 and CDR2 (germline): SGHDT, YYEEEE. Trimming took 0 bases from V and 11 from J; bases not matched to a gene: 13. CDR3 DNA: TGTGCCAGCAGCTTGGGGCAGGGACAGACCTTGGAGAAACTGTTTTTT. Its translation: CASSLGQGQTLEKLFF.

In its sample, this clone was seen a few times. The CDR3: CASSLAIRQGADSPLHF. The CDR3 DNA reads TGTGCCAGCAGCTTGGCTATCCGACAGGGGGCAGATTCACCCCTCCACTTT. The V and J genes are TRBV5-6 and TRBJ1-6; TRBD1 aligns across 10 bases. Germline trimming cut 0 bases from V and 8 bases from J; bases unmatched to any gene: 8. This CDR3 region has 17 residues. Germline assignment: CDR1 SGHDT and CDR2 YYEEEE. The full variable domain, its missing parts supplied by reference TRBV5-6 and TRBJ1-6, is DAGVTQSPTHLIKTRGQQVTLRCSPKSGHDTVSWYQQALGQGPQFIFQYYEEEERQRGNFPDRFSGHQFPNYSSELNVNALLLGDSALYLCASSLAIRQGADSPLHFGNGTRLTVT.

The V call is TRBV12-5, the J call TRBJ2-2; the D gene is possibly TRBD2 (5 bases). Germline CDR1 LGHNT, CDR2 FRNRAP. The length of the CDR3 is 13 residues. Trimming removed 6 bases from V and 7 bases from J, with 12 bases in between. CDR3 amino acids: CASGSSGLGELFF. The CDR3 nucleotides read TGTGCTAGTGGGTCCTCCGGACTCGGGGAGCTGTTTTTT.

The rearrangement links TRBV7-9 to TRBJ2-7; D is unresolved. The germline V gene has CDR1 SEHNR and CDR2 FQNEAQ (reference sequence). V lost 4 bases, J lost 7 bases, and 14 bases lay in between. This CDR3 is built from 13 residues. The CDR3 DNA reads TGTGCCAGCAGCTCCTTCGTGGTCGGGGAGCAGTACTTC. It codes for CASSSFVVGEQYF.